These T cell receptor beta chains were read from a single sample in a study of CXCR3-negative and CXCR3-positive naive CD8 T cells. TCRdb re-called the 5' RACE reads and catalogs CDR3 proteins one per entry, DNA excluded. The sample includes some 140,000 distinct CDR3 sequences. The sequencing sample was made of naive CXCR3+ CD8+ T cells from blood. These receptors all stem from a human donor in good health. Some clones in this sample may be carry-over from other donors' samples. Each CDR3 is given with its conserved first and last residue. Each record gives: J gene, V gene, CDR3 protein.

TRBJ1-2 TRBV6-5 CASSTIAHQLEYGYTF
TRBJ2-5 TRBV29-1 CSVDGTSGRALETQYF
TRBJ2-7 TRBV7-8 CASSLLYDLAGGPLVYEQYF
TRBJ2-7 TRBV3-1 CASSQTPNEQYF
TRBJ1-1 TRBV30 CAWKEGAGSYEAFF
TRBJ2-7 TRBV15 CATSSRPTSGDSEQYF
TRBJ2-7 TRBV12-3/TRBV12-4 CASSLYPPYEQYF
TRBJ2-1 TRBV10-3 CAISEGAHEQFF
TRBJ2-1 TRBV28 CASSFEGTYNEQFF
TRBJ2-1 TRBV19 CASSRGSNPYNEQFF
TRBJ2-2 TRBV7-3 CASSLGGTNTGELFF
TRBJ2-7 TRBV6-5 CASREGQGTPYEQYF
TRBJ1-2 TRBV6-5 CASSPDIGGYGYTF
TRBJ2-3 TRBV14 CASSPWTSASTDTQYF
TRBJ2-7 TRBV7-9 CASSLAAVRGGDEQYF
TRBJ2-3 TRBV29-1 CSVWGGYQAGGRTDTQYF
TRBJ2-7 TRBV7-9 CASSLASKEQYF
TRBJ1-1 TRBV6-5 CASSYSMQYTEAFF
TRBJ2-1 TRBV28 CASSLGSGAEQFF
TRBJ1-6 TRBV3-1 CASSNRDTFGSPLHF
TRBJ2-1 TRBV29-1 CSVGEASGSAYNEQFF
TRBJ1-1 TRBV6-1 CATQTGAGYTEAFF
TRBJ2-5 TRBV7-2 CASSPGTSGNQETQYF
TRBJ1-1 TRBV29-1 CSVEGRGIGAFF
TRBJ2-3 TRBV7-3 CASSWIAGGTDTQYF
TRBJ2-6 TRBV30 CAWSDTGFGANVLTF
TRBJ2-5 TRBV23-1 CASANPFPAGRQETQYF
TRBJ1-2 TRBV28 CASSSKNPLTGGNGYTF
TRBJ2-3 TRBV7-2 CASSSLGGADTQYF
TRBJ1-1 TRBV28 CASSQNTEAFF
TRBJ2-7 TRBV29-1 CSAWDGRPCEQYF
TRBJ2-7 TRBV29-1 CSVAEGQGAEQYF
TRBJ2-1 TRBV9 CASSAGQPGSEQFF
TRBJ2-1 TRBV5-1 CASSLGTGNEQFF
TRBJ2-1 TRBV11-3 CASSFAPINEQFF
TRBJ2-5 TRBV20-1 CSARAPGETQYF
TRBJ1-4 TRBV6-1 CASSGHRDGGGEKLFF
TRBJ1-5 TRBV20-1 CSARVGGLLNQPQHF
TRBJ1-1 TRBV9 CASSVAAGGYFEAFF
TRBJ2-3 TRBV7-9 CASSSTSGGWDTQYF
TRBJ2-1 TRBV5-5 CASSLSLEQFF
TRBJ1-5 TRBV7-9 CASSEGTGVQQPQHF